Presented here are 20 T cell receptor beta chains from one specimen sequenced in a study of cytomegalovirus exposure and HLA in healthy donors. Primers: 60 Vbeta forward and 13 Jbeta reverse. TCRdb's table, derived via immunoSEQ multiplex PCR, lists solely in-frame clones and lacks some. The sample consists of 160,000 or so clones, 75% to 80% of them appearing once. Sequenced material: PBMCs. These receptors came from a woman in her thirties or forties in good health and CMV-seronegative.

The V gene is TRBV11-1, the J gene TRBJ2-3, with D uncertain. The length of the CDR3 is 13 residues. Germline CDR1 reads SGHAT; CDR2 reads FQDESV (reference sequence). Trimming removed 5 bases from V and 2 bases from J, with 8 bases in between. The CDR3 DNA reads as TGTGCCAGCAGCGTATCCCCCACAGATACGCAGTATTTT. Translated: CASSVSPTDTQYF.

This clone has a handful of counts. J is TRBJ1-1 and V is TRBV6-6; D gene uncertain. The CDR3 sequence is 14 residues long. The germline CDR1 and CDR2 sequences are MNHNY and SVGAGI (reference sequence). V was shortened by 3 bases and J by 4 bases, with 12 bases between the two germline ends. The CDR3 DNA is TGTGCCAGCAGTTATCAGTACGGGGTCACTGAAGCTTTCTTT. Its translation: CASSYQYGVTEAFF.

The gene calls are TRBV7-7 and TRBJ2-1; TRBD2 matches 7 bases. V gave up 1 base and J gave up 4 bases; unmatched junction bases: 4. The CDR3 runs to 15 residues. Germline V gene lookup returns CDR1 SSHAT and CDR2 FNYEAQ (reference sequence). CDR3 loop: CASSLVLRGYNEQFF. In DNA, the CDR3 is TGTGCCAGCAGCTTAGTTCTGCGGGGGTACAATGAGCAGTTCTTC.

The chain combines TRBV11-2 with TRBJ2-7; the match to TRBD1 covers 7 bases. The CDR3 extends over 16 amino acids. V lost 3 bases to trimming and J lost 5 bases; unmatched junction nucleotides: 13. Germline CDR1 is SGHAT and CDR2 is FQNNGV. DNA for the CDR3: TGTGCCAGCAGCTTTATTAGGGGGCCGGGTCCGCACGAGCAGTACTTC. Translation: CASSFIRGPGPHEQYF. The whole variable domain, remainder taken from reference TRBV11-2 and TRBJ2-7, is EAGVAQSPRYKIIEKRQSVAFWCNPISGHATLYWYQQILGQGPKLLIQFQNNGVVDDSQLPKDRFSAERLKGVDSTLKIQPAKLEDSAVYLCASSFIRGPGPHEQYFGPGTRLTVT.

The chain links TRBV7-7 to TRBJ2-2, with 10 bases matching TRBD2. V dropped 3 bases and J dropped 2; count of bases not matched to a gene: 3. The CDR3 runs to 16 residues. The germline V gene encodes CDR1 SSHAT and CDR2 FNYEAQ (reference sequence). The CDR3, as DNA: TGTGCCAGCAGCTTTCTAGCGGGGGCCAACACCGGGGAGCTGTTTTTT. As protein: CASSFLAGANTGELFF.

The chain employs TRBV11-2 and TRBJ2-1; 10 nucleotides match TRBD2. Trimming at V came to 3 bases and at J to 8 bases, leaving 7 bases not matched to a gene. Germline V CDR1 and CDR2: SGHAT, FQNNGV. CDR3 size: 15 residues. The CDR3 DNA follows: TGTGCCAGCAGCTTTATTTCTAGCGGGGGTTATGAGCAGTTCTTC. Protein: CASSFISSGGYEQFF.

The chain combines TRBV13 with TRBJ2-4; D unresolved. The CDR3 runs 14 residues. The V end lost 0 bases, the J end lost 1 base, and 4 bases lay between the germline ends. The germline V gene encodes CDR1 PRHDT and CDR2 FYEKMQ (reference sequence). In DNA form, the CDR3 reads TGTGCCAGCAGCTTAGGGTCGGCCAAAAACATTCAGTACTTC. It is translated as CASSLGSAKNIQYF.

The chain couples TRBV7-2 to TRBJ2-3; the D gene is possibly TRBD2 (6 bases). Germline values: CDR1 SGHTA, CDR2 FQGNSA. V was trimmed by 1 base and J by 4 bases, leaving 6 bases between them. The CDR3 loop spans 13 amino acids. CDR3 protein: CASSLERADTQYF. In DNA form, the CDR3 reads TGTGCCAGCAGCTTAGAGCGGGCAGATACGCAGTATTTT.

V gene TRBV5-4 combines with J gene TRBJ2-5; a possible D gene is TRBD1 (6 bases). Germline assignment: CDR1 SGHNT and CDR2 YYREEE (reference sequence). Trimming took 3 bases from V and 2 from J, leaving 8 bases between them. The CDR3 covers 13 residues. The CDR3 protein is CASSYGQQETQYF. CDR3 sequence (DNA): TGTGCCAGCAGCTACGGACAGCAAGAGACCCAGTACTTC.

The CDR3 bases are TGTGCCAGCAGGTCGGGGGGGGCGGATTATAATTCACCCCTCCACTTT. Translated, it gives CASRSGGADYNSPLHF. The chain joins TRBV2 to TRBJ1-6, with a possible D match to TRBD1 (6 bases). The CDR3 runs 16 residues. Germline CDR1 reads SNHLY; CDR2 reads FYNNEI. Between the trimmed V and J ends, which lost 6 bases and 4 bases, there was a span of 16 bases.

The rearrangement joins TRBV18 to TRBJ1-1, with D possibly matching TRBD1 (5 bases). The V end was cut by 1 base, the J end by 3 bases, with 12 bases between. There are 15 residues in the CDR3. Germline V CDR1 and CDR2: KGHSH, LQKENI. Written as DNA, the CDR3 is TGTGCCAGCTCACCACTACGGGGCGGGGACACTGAAGCTTTCTTT. As protein: CASSPLRGGDTEAFF.

This clone was detected once. V gene TRBV18 combines with J gene TRBJ1-2; D is unresolved. V lost 2 bases and J lost 7, with 17 bases in between. This CDR3 is built from 15 residues. From germline, CDR1 is KGHSH and CDR2 LQKENI. CDR3 amino acids: CASSPMLGRTRGYTF. CDR3 nucleotides: TGTGCCAGCTCACCAATGCTGGGTCGGACTCGTGGCTACACCTTC.

The V gene is TRBV6-1, the J gene TRBJ1-1, with a possible D match to TRBD1 (5 bases). Germline V gene lookup returns CDR1 MNHNS and CDR2 SASEGT. The CDR3 runs to 14 residues. The V end lost 6 bases, the J end lost 2 bases, and 13 bases lay between the germline ends. The CDR3 DNA sequence: TGTGCCAGCAGGAGACAGCACCGTAACACTGAAGCTTTCTTT. Translation: CASRRQHRNTEAFF.

This chain links TRBV11-2 with TRBJ1-1; the D gene is possibly TRBD1 (6 bases). Trimming stripped 5 bases from V and 5 bases from J, with 15 bases between. Germline V CDR1 and CDR2: SGHAT, FQNNGV. The CDR3 has 14 amino acids. The chain's CDR3 is CASSINRVGTEAFF. The CDR3 nucleotides read TGTGCCAGCAGCATTAACAGGGTTGGGACTGAAGCTTTCTTT.

The chain couples TRBV6-1 to TRBJ1-6, with 8 bases fitting TRBD1. Per the germline V gene, CDR1 is MNHNS and CDR2 is SASEGT. J lost 7 bases, V lost 2 bases, and 4 bases had no gene match. This CDR3 spans 15 amino acids. The DNA of the CDR3 is TGTGCCAGCAGTGAACAGGGGGCTCGGAATTCACCCCTCCACTTT. It encodes CASSEQGARNSPLHF.

The chain carries TRBV5-1 and TRBJ1-2, with D tentatively TRBD1 (6 bases). CDR1 is SGHRS and CDR2 is YFSETQ in the germline V gene. With 3 bases removed from V and 4 bases from J, the gap between germline ends came to 13 bases. This CDR3 is 14 amino acids long. CDR3 region: CASSSNQGSYGYTF. The CDR3, as DNA: TGCGCCAGCAGCTCAAACCAGGGGTCCTATGGCTACACCTTC.

The rearrangement joins TRBV15 to TRBJ2-1; perhaps TRBD2 as D (6 bases). Germline V CDR1 and CDR2: LNHNV, YYDKDF (reference sequence). V was trimmed by 5 bases and J by 0 bases, leaving 14 bases between them. The CDR3 is 16 amino acids. CDR3 sequence (DNA): TGTGCCACCAGCGAAATGGCGGGAAGCTCCTACAATGAGCAGTTCTTC. This translates into CATSEMAGSSYNEQFF. The whole variable domain, remainder taken from reference TRBV15 and TRBJ2-1, is DAMVIQNPRYQVTQFGKPVTLSCSQTLNHNVMYWYQQKSSQAPKLLFHYYDKDFNNEADTPDNFQSRRPNTSFCFLDIRSPGLGDTAMYLCATSEMAGSSYNEQFFGPGTRLTVL.

V gene TRBV10-3 combines with J gene TRBJ2-5; 9 nucleotides line up with TRBD1. With V trimmed by 10 bases and J by 4 bases, 4 bases remained unmatched. CDR1 ENHRY and CDR2 SYGVKD come from the germline V gene. This CDR3 is built from 12 residues. The CDR3 DNA sequence: TGTGCCACCGGGACAGGGCGAGAGACCCAGTACTTC. Encoded protein: CATGTGRETQYF.

The chain recombines TRBV2 with TRBJ2-7; D is unresolved. The CDR3 totals 14 residues. The V gene's germline CDR1 is SNHLY and CDR2 FYNNEI. V lost 2 bases and J lost 2, with 10 bases in between. The DNA for the CDR3 is TGTGCCAGCAGTGAAAAGAGCCGCGCCTACGAGCAGTACTTC. It translates to CASSEKSRAYEQYF.

The chain has TRBV6-6 and TRBJ1-2; D remains unclear. Germline-derived CDR1 and CDR2 are MNHNY and SVGAGI (reference sequence). Trimming shortened V by 2 bases and J by 7 bases, and 14 bases separated the two germline ends. This CDR3 comprises 14 residues. The CDR3 region has the DNA TGTGCCAGCAGTTACACGGGTCGGCGGCGTGGCTACACCTTC. This gives the protein CASSYTGRRRGYTF.